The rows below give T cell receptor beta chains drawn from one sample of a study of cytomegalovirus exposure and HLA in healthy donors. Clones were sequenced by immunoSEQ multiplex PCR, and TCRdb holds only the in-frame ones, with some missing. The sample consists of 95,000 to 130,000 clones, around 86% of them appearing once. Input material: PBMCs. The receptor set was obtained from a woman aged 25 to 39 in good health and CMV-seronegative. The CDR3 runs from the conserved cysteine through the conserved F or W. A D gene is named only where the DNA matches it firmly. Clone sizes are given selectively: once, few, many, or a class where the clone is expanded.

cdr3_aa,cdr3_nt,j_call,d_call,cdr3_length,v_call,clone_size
CASSDFMGQGSEQYF,TGTGCCAGCAGTGACTTCATGGGACAGGGGTCCGAGCAGTACTTC,TRBJ2-7,TRBD1,15,TRBV2,NA
CASRRGEGSYEQYF,TGTGCCAGCAGAAGGGGGGAGGGCTCCTACGAGCAGTACTTC,TRBJ2-7,NA,14,TRBV7-9,NA
CSSSILNTEAFF,TGTTCCAGCAGCATCTTGAACACTGAAGCTTTCTTT,TRBJ1-1,NA,12,TRBV7-9,NA
CASSPLFAEEGDNEKLFF,TGTGCCAGCTCACCACTTTTTGCAGAGGAAGGGGATAATGAAAAACTGTTTTTT,TRBJ1-4,NA,18,TRBV18,NA
CASRALGTGELFF,TGTGCCAGCAGAGCCCTTGGCACCGGGGAGCTGTTTTTT,TRBJ2-2,NA,13,TRBV6-6,NA
CASSDRVGNQPQHF,TGTGCCAGCAGTGACAGGGTTGGCAATCAGCCCCAGCATTTT,TRBJ1-5,NA,14,TRBV6-1,NA
CASSKTGSTEAFF,TGTGCCAGCAGCAAGACAGGTTCCACTGAAGCTTTCTTT,TRBJ1-1,NA,13,TRBV11-2,once
CASSTSAGGTETQYF,TGTGCCAGTAGTACCTCGGCAGGGGGTACGGAGACCCAGTACTTC,TRBJ2-5,TRBD1,15,TRBV19,NA
CASEDSWNEKLFF,TGTGCCTCAGAAGACAGTTGGAATGAAAAACTGTTTTTT,TRBJ1-4,NA,13,TRBV15,few
CASSGQVNSPLHF,TGTGCCAGTAGTGGACAGGTTAATTCACCCCTCCACTTT,TRBJ1-6,TRBD1,13,TRBV19,NA
CASSQEWGTGGSEQYF,TGCGCCAGCAGCCAAGAGTGGGGGACAGGGGGAAGCGAGCAGTACTTC,TRBJ2-7,TRBD1,16,TRBV4-3,once
CASSQGQGGPQYF,TGTGCCAGCAGTCAAGGACAGGGGGGGCCGCAGTACTTC,TRBJ2-7,TRBD1,13,TRBV6-6,NA
CASSGDREAYQPQHF,TGTGCCAGCAGTGGGGACAGGGAAGCGTATCAGCCCCAGCATTTT,TRBJ1-5,TRBD1,15,TRBV2,NA
CASSSWTSGSTDTQYF,TGTGCCAGCAGCTCTTGGACTAGCGGGAGCACAGATACGCAGTATTTT,TRBJ2-3,TRBD2,16,TRBV11-1,NA
CASSLGQGANEKLFF,TGTGCCAGCAGCTTAGGGCAGGGGGCCAATGAAAAACTGTTTTTT,TRBJ1-4,TRBD1,15,TRBV7-6,NA
CASSDQPGGETQYF,TGTGCCAGCAGTGACCAGCCGGGCGGGGAGACCCAGTACTTC,TRBJ2-5,NA,14,TRBV6-4,NA
CASSEGGTGYKNIQYF,TGTGCCAGCAGTGAAGGAGGGACAGGGTACAAAAACATTCAGTACTTC,TRBJ2-4,TRBD1,16,TRBV9,NA
CASSMRLANPSYEQYF,TGTGCCAGTAGTATGCGGCTAGCGAATCCCTCCTACGAGCAGTACTTC,TRBJ2-7,NA,16,TRBV19,medium-sized
CASGYGTGYQETQYF,TGTGCTAGTGGTTACGGAACGGGGTATCAAGAGACCCAGTACTTC,TRBJ2-5,NA,15,TRBV12-5,NA
CASSLGTGNEKLFF,TGCGCCAGCAGCCTGGGGACAGGTAATGAAAAACTGTTTTTT,TRBJ1-4,TRBD1,14,TRBV5-1,NA
CASSPIGQGVQETQYF,TGTGCCAGCAGTCCAATAGGACAGGGGGTACAAGAGACCCAGTACTTC,TRBJ2-5,TRBD1,16,TRBV27,NA
CASKDRGPQGYTF,TGTGCCAGCAAAGACAGGGGGCCTCAAGGCTACACCTTC,TRBJ1-2,TRBD1,13,TRBV6-6,NA
CASSQDRTGLKQTYEQYF,TGTGCCAGCAGCCAAGATAGGACAGGGTTAAAACAGACCTACGAGCAGTACTTC,TRBJ2-7,TRBD1,18,TRBV14,NA
CASSDRPLGDTQYF,TGTGCCAGCAGTGACAGGCCTCTTGGGGATACGCAGTATTTT,TRBJ2-3,NA,14,TRBV2,NA
CASSFGLAGYNEQFF,TGTGCCAGCAGCTTCGGACTAGCGGGATACAATGAGCAGTTCTTC,TRBJ2-1,TRBD2,15,TRBV6-5,NA
CASSDDSGRAKSSYEQYF,TGTGCCAGCAGTGATGATAGCGGGAGGGCAAAAAGCTCCTACGAGCAGTACTTC,TRBJ2-7,TRBD2,18,TRBV2,NA
CASSFGTSGREQFF,TGTGCCAGCAGCTTCGGGACTAGCGGGCGGGAGCAGTTCTTC,TRBJ2-1,TRBD2,14,TRBV7-9,NA
CASSRGNTDTQYF,TGTGCCAGCAGCCGGGGTAACACAGATACGCAGTATTTT,TRBJ2-3,NA,13,TRBV11-3,NA